The 20 T cell receptor beta chains in this list originate from one sample, sequenced in a study of T cell repertoires in cytomegalovirus infection. TCRdb redid the calling of the reads with MiXCR, one entry per CDR3 protein. In the table there are around 450,000 distinct CDR3 sequences, about a third of which are singletons. Material for sequencing was PBMCs. These receptors were obtained from a human donor in good health (CMV status not recorded). Some clones in this sample may be carry-over from other donors' samples.

This rearrangement joins TRBV28 to TRBJ1-6; possible D gene TRBD1, 6 bases. Deletions cut 5 bases from V and 12 bases from J, with 14 bases between. The germline V gene encodes CDR1 MDHEN and CDR2 SYDVKM. The CDR3 has 13 residues. The CDR3 DNA is TGTGCCAGCAGTATTCGGGGGGCGCAACCCCTCCACTTT. Translation: CASSIRGAQPLHF.

The rearrangement joins TRBV25-1 to TRBJ2-1; the D is unclear. CDR1 and CDR2 (germline): MGHDK, SYGVNS. The CDR3 loop spans 14 amino acids. With 3 bases removed from V and 6 bases from J, the gap between germline ends came to 12 bases. CDR3 in DNA: TGTGCCAGCAGTGAGACCCGGGTTTCCAATGAGCAGTTCTTC. Protein: CASSETRVSNEQFF. The variable domain in full, completed from reference TRBV25-1 and TRBJ2-1, reads EADIYQTPRYLVIGTGKKITLECSQTMGHDKMYWYQQDPGMELHLIHYSYGVNSTEKGDLSSESTVSRIRTEHFPLTLESARPSHTSQYLCASSETRVSNEQFFGPGTRLTVL.

This chain connects TRBV4-1 to TRBJ1-1; TRBD1 might be the D (5 bases). The CDR3 sequence is 15 residues long. Germline values: CDR1 MGHRA, CDR2 YSYEKL. The V end was cut by 4 bases, the J end by 4 bases, with 16 bases between. The CDR3, as DNA: TGCGCCAGCAGCCCGCGGCCGGGGGACGGCACTGAAGCTTTCTTT. Translated, it gives CASSPRPGDGTEAFF.

CDR3 protein: CASRDDRENIQYF. CDR3 coding DNA: TGCGCCAGCAGAGACGACAGGGAAAACATTCAGTACTTC. This chain links TRBV10-2 with TRBJ2-4, with 7 bases lining up with TRBD1. V shed 6 bases and J 5 bases; nucleotides not matched to a gene: 4. From germline, CDR1 is WSHSY and CDR2 SAAADI. The CDR3 spans 13 residues.

The chain joins TRBV5-4 to TRBJ2-2, with D perhaps TRBD1 or TRBD2 (5 bases each). The CDR3 length is 14 residues. Germline V gives CDR1 SGHNT, CDR2 YYREEE (reference sequence). Trimming shortened V by 1 base and J by 6 bases, and 10 bases separated the two germline ends. The CDR3 DNA sequence: TGTGCCAGCAGCTTGTGGGGGACGGCCGGGGAGCTGTTTTTT. It encodes CASSLWGTAGELFF.

This clonotype was observed a single time. The chain recombines TRBV14 with TRBJ1-6; D is ambiguous. Germline loops: CDR1 SGHDN, CDR2 FVKESK. The V gene lost 3 bases and the J gene lost 4 bases, with 10 bases spanning the gap. The CDR3 has 15 residues. The CDR3: CASSHTRKYNSPLHF. For the CDR3, the DNA is TGTGCCAGCAGCCACACGAGGAAATATAATTCACCCCTCCACTTT.

The chain combines TRBV5-1 with TRBJ2-5; D is perhaps TRBD1 or TRBD2 (7 bases each). This CDR3 region has 16 residues. Germline assignment: CDR1 SGHRS and CDR2 YFSETQ. Trimming shortened V by 1 base and J by 0 bases, and 13 bases separated the two germline ends. CDR3 in DNA: TGCGCCAGCAGCTTGAGGGAGGGGGCCTACCAAGAGACCCAGTACTTC. Its protein product is CASSLREGAYQETQYF.

In its sample, this clonotype was seen a few times. A junction end diverges from the germline sequence, so it may reflect a read error. The chain is built from TRBV7-7 and TRBJ2-3, with D perhaps matching TRBD2 (7 bases). The CDR3 runs to 15 residues. Germline V gives CDR1 SSHAT, CDR2 FNYEAQ (reference sequence). The CDR3: CASSLGTGGLDTQYF. As DNA, the CDR3 is TGTGCTAGCAGCTTAGGAACGGGGGGCCTAGATACGCAGTATTTT.

This clonotype was seen a few times. The rearrangement joins TRBV14 to TRBJ1-1; D call uncertain. Germline lookup yields CDR1 SGHDN and CDR2 FVKESK. This CDR3 is built from 14 residues. V was shortened by 1 base and J by 5 bases, with 11 bases between the two germline ends. CDR3 bases: TGTGCCAGCAGCCAAGTTGGGTTGGGGACTGAAGCTTTCTTT. It is translated as CASSQVGLGTEAFF. The entire variable domain, with the rest obtained from reference TRBV14 and TRBJ1-1, is as follows: EAGVTQFPSHSVIEKGQTVTLRCDPISGHDNLYWYRRVMGKEIKFLLHFVKESKQDESGMPNNRFLAERTGGTYSTLKVQPAELEDSGVYFCASSQVGLGTEAFFGQGTRLTVV.

The chain combines TRBV12-3 or TRBV12-4 with TRBJ1-5, with unresolved D. The CDR3 covers 14 residues. Trimming removed 6 bases at V and 7 bases at J, with 16 bases between. The CDR3 sequence is CASSLIGLGQPQHF. CDR3 coding DNA: TGTGCCAGCAGCCTTATCGGGTTAGGGCAGCCCCAGCATTTT.

This clonotype was picked up a small number of times. The chain recombines TRBV20-1 with TRBJ2-1, with TRBD2 matching 10 bases. Unmatched junction bases numbered 12, after V lost 5 bases and J lost 2 bases. Looked up from germline, CDR1 is DFQATT and CDR2 is SNEGSKA (reference sequence). The CDR3 loop spans 17 amino acids. Here the CDR3 DNA reads TGCAGTGCTTTTCACAAGGGAGCGGGGGGGACCTACAATGAGCAGTTCTTC. This sequence encodes CSAFHKGAGGTYNEQFF.

This clonotype has a count of ten or more. The CDR3 sequence is CASSLTSGGVGGEQFF. Written as DNA, the CDR3 is TGTGCCAGCAGCCTGACTAGCGGGGGGGTCGGGGGAGAGCAGTTCTTC. The chain has TRBV7-2 and TRBJ2-1, with 14 positions matching TRBD2. Germline loops: CDR1 SGHTA, CDR2 FQGNSA. The CDR3 extends over 16 amino acids. The ends lost 5 bases at V and 10 bases at J; junction bases unmatched: 10. Based on the CDR3 plus reference TRBV7-2 and TRBJ2-1, the full variable domain is GAGVSQSPSNKVTEKGKDVELRCDPISGHTALYWYRQSLGQGLEFLIYFQGNSAPDKSGLPSDRFSAERTGGSVSTLTIQRTQQEDSAVYLCASSLTSGGVGGEQFFGPGTRLTVL.

This chain links TRBV20-1 with TRBJ2-5; D is perhaps TRBD1 or TRBD2 (5 bases each). CDR1 is DFQATT and CDR2 is SNEGSKA in the germline V gene (reference sequence). V was pared by 6 bases and J by 4 bases, with 18 bases between. The CDR3 has 14 residues. The CDR3, as DNA: TGCAGTGCACTCTCCGGGACGTTTGGAGAGACCCAGTACTTC. Translation: CSALSGTFGETQYF.

This clonotype came up a few times. V and J are TRBV20-1 and TRBJ1-4; D not resolved. The V and J ends lost 7 bases and 8 bases respectively, with 11 bases between them. The CDR3 loop spans 11 amino acids. CDR1 DFQATT and CDR2 SNEGSKA come from the germline V gene (reference sequence). The CDR3 DNA follows: TGCAGTGGCCGGCAGCGGGAAAAACTGTTTTTT. It specifies CSGRQREKLFF.

This sequence joins TRBV28 and TRBJ1-5; D perhaps matches TRBD1 (6 bases). The germline CDR1 and CDR2 sequences are MDHEN and SYDVKM. The V gene lost 5 bases and the J gene lost 2 bases, with 22 bases spanning the gap. This CDR3 is built from 18 residues. DNA of the CDR3: TGTGCCAGCAGTAATCTCCCGGACAGTAGAACGGGCAATCAGCCCCAGCATTTT. It is translated as CASSNLPDSRTGNQPQHF.

The rearrangement uses TRBV12-3 or TRBV12-4 and TRBJ2-1, with TRBD2 identical over 13 bases. This CDR3 comprises 17 residues. V lost 8 bases, J lost 9 bases, and 16 bases stayed unmatched. The CDR3, as DNA: TGTGCCAGCCTTTTCGGGACTAGCGGGGCGGGCGGGGGTGAGCAGTTCTTC. Its translation: CASLFGTSGAGGGEQFF.

In its sample, this clonotype was seen a few times. The V gene is TRBV5-4, the J gene TRBJ2-1; tentatively, D is TRBD1 (6 bases). The germline V gene has CDR1 SGHNT and CDR2 YYREEE (reference sequence). The CDR3 totals 15 residues. V dropped 4 bases and J dropped 7 bases, with 18 bases sitting between them. CDR3 sequence reads: CASSVTRGILNEQFF. The CDR3 coding sequence is TGTGCCAGCAGCGTAACTAGGGGGATTCTGAATGAGCAGTTCTTC.

This clonotype was seen more than once but under ten times. This sequence joins TRBV7-2 and TRBJ2-7; 9 positions agree with TRBD2. The germline V gene encodes CDR1 SGHTA and CDR2 FQGNSA. J lost 5 bases, V lost 2 bases, and 4 bases had no gene match. The CDR3 runs to 14 residues. The CDR3 protein is CASSLYSGGNEQYF. The CDR3 coding sequence is TGTGCCAGCAGCTTATATAGCGGGGGAAACGAGCAGTACTTC.

This clonotype has a handful of counts. The V call is TRBV6-1, the J call TRBJ2-5; D remains unclear. Germline lookup yields CDR1 MNHNS and CDR2 SASEGT. V was trimmed by 1 base and J by 0 bases, leaving 6 bases between them. CDR3 length: 14 amino acids. CDR3 in DNA: TGTGCCAGCAGTGAAGGTCCGTACCAAGAGACCCAGTACTTC. Protein sequence: CASSEGPYQETQYF.

This clonotype came up a few times. CDR3 loop: CASSMGQRSNTEAFF. The CDR3, as DNA: TGTGCCAGTAGTATGGGGCAACGCTCGAACACTGAAGCTTTCTTT. The chain employs TRBV19 and TRBJ1-1; perhaps TRBD1 as D (5 bases). Between the trimmed V and J ends, which lost 3 bases and 1 base, there was a span of 12 bases. The germline gives CDR1 LNHDA, CDR2 SQIVND (reference sequence). The CDR3 extends over 15 amino acids.